The 29 T cell receptor beta chains below come from one sample, sequenced in a study of HIV-infected patients and healthy controls. MiXCR was run by TCRdb on the 5' RACE reads, yielding one entry per CDR3 protein. The sample comprises almost 65,000 distinct CDR3 sequences, about 19% of which are singletons, and around 1.4% rests with the top ten. Sequencing input: CD4+ T cells from blood. These receptors came from a human donor in good health.

For the CDR3, the DNA is TGCAGCGATGGACAGGTGAACACTGAAGCTTTCTTT. Translated: CSDGQVNTEAFF. V gene TRBV29-1 combines with J gene TRBJ1-1, with TRBD1 matching 7 bases. The CDR3 contains 12 residues. CDR1 is SQVTM and CDR2 is ANQGSEA in the germline V gene. With V trimmed by 7 bases and J by 0 bases, 2 bases remained unmatched.

The rearrangement uses TRBV9 and TRBJ1-3, with D tentatively TRBD1 (5 bases). Between the trimmed V and J ends, which lost 2 bases and 0 bases, there was a span of 6 bases. Germline lookup yields CDR1 SGDLS and CDR2 YYNGEE. The CDR3 covers 14 residues. CDR3 sequence reads: CASSVGTSGNTIYF. In DNA, the CDR3 is TGTGCCAGCAGCGTTGGGACCTCTGGAAACACCATATATTTT.

In its sample, this clonotype was seen a few times. V and J are TRBV6-5 and TRBJ1-4; D might be TRBD1 (5 bases). The CDR3 spans 14 residues. Per germline, CDR1 MNHEY and CDR2 SVGAGI. The V end lost 4 bases, the J end lost 8 bases, and 14 bases lay between the germline ends. CDR3 region: CASSWQGLGEKLFF. As DNA, the CDR3 is TGTGCCAGCAGTTGGCAGGGATTGGGCGAAAAACTGTTTTTT.

The chain combines TRBV20-1 with TRBJ2-3, with TRBD2 matching over 8 bases. CDR1 DFQATT and CDR2 SNEGSKA come from the germline V gene (reference sequence). After removal of 4 bases from V and 4 bases from J, the junction contained 10 bases not matched to a gene. The CDR3 runs to 15 residues. The chain's CDR3 is CSATIRGGYADTQYF. The CDR3 DNA sequence: TGCAGTGCTACGATTCGGGGGGGCTATGCAGATACGCAGTATTTT.

This clonotype is categorized as medium-sized. This sequence joins TRBV7-3 and TRBJ2-2; D is unresolved. V was pared by 2 bases and J by 0 bases, with 4 bases between. The CDR3 loop spans 14 amino acids. CDR1 is SGHTA and CDR2 is FQGTGA in the germline V gene. The DNA for the CDR3 is TGTGCCAGCAGCTTATCCCCGAACACCGGGGAGCTGTTTTTT. It codes for CASSLSPNTGELFF.

This clonotype was detected ten times or more. The chain recombines TRBV20-1 with TRBJ2-3; TRBD2 matches at 13 bases. The CDR3 is 17 residues long. Germline V CDR1 and CDR2: DFQATT, SNEGSKA (reference sequence). Trimming took 4 bases from V and 3 from J; bases not matched to a gene: 10. Here the CDR3 DNA reads TGCAGTGCTACCCCCCCCTGGACTAGCGGGAGTACAGATACGCAGTATTTT. This translates into CSATPPWTSGSTDTQYF.

The chain carries TRBV4-1 and TRBJ2-7, with no clear D. The CDR3 has 13 residues. In germline, CDR1 is MGHRA, CDR2 YSYEKL. Trimming cost V 4 bases and J 2 bases, with 9 bases left between them. DNA of the CDR3: TGCGCCAGCAGCCCGCGCGAGGCCTACGAGCAGTACTTC. Its translation: CASSPREAYEQYF.

This rearrangement joins TRBV4-1 to TRBJ2-7, with D perhaps matching TRBD1 or TRBD2 (5 bases each). Per germline, CDR1 MGHRA and CDR2 YSYEKL. V lost 1 base to trimming and J lost 2 bases, with 12 bases between them. The CDR3 has 15 residues. The CDR3 region is CASSQGPGTAYEQYF. Here the CDR3 DNA reads TGCGCCAGCAGCCAAGGCCCCGGGACCGCCTACGAGCAGTACTTC.

This clonotype was found many times. The CDR3, as DNA: TGTGCCACCGGGACAGCAACTAATGAAAAACTGTTTTTT. Translating it yields CATGTATNEKLFF. This rearrangement joins TRBV24-1 to TRBJ1-4, with 7 bases lining up with TRBD1. V dropped 9 bases and J dropped 0; count of bases not matched to a gene: 0. The CDR3 is made up of 13 amino acids. Germline values: CDR1 KGHDR, CDR2 SFDVKD.

The table lists this clonotype with a few counts. V usage is TRBV20-1 and J usage is TRBJ2-7; TRBD1 matches at 7 bases. Trimming cost V 0 bases and J 6 bases; bases outside gene matches: 5. CDR3 length: 13 residues. From germline, CDR1 is DFQATT and CDR2 SNEGSKA (reference sequence). The DNA of the CDR3 is TGCAGTGCTAGAGACCGACAGGGCCGCGAGCAGTACTTC. The encoded protein is CSARDRQGREQYF.

This clonotype was recorded many times. The chain recombines TRBV29-1 with TRBJ2-1; D is unclear. Germline V gene sequence: CDR1 SQVTM, CDR2 ANQGSEA. The CDR3 has 10 residues. V lost 5 bases and J lost 8, with 7 bases in between. CDR3: CSVTWDEQFF. CDR3 DNA: TGCAGCGTTACCTGGGATGAGCAGTTCTTC.

This clonotype was observed at least ten times. This sequence joins TRBV28 and TRBJ1-1; maybe TRBD1 (5 bases). Germline lookup yields CDR1 MDHEN and CDR2 SYDVKM. The germline V and J ends were trimmed by 9 bases and 5 bases, with 13 bases remaining between them. This CDR3 spans 12 amino acids. The CDR3 bases are TGTGCCAGTGGCGAGGGGATTACTGAAGCTTTCTTT. Its translation: CASGEGITEAFF.

This clonotype has at least ten counts. The chain combines TRBV6-5 with TRBJ1-6; a possible D gene is TRBD1 (5 bases). The CDR3 is 17 amino acids. V lost 2 bases and J lost 7, with 18 bases in between. The germline CDR1 and CDR2 sequences are MNHEY and SVGAGI. The CDR3 nucleotides read TGTGCCAGCAGTTACCAGCGACAGCCCATTCCCAATTCACCCCTCCACTTT. Protein: CASSYQRQPIPNSPLHF.

The table lists this clonotype with many counts. The chain recombines TRBV20-1 with TRBJ1-2; 7 bases map to TRBD1. The germline gives CDR1 DFQATT, CDR2 SNEGSKA (reference sequence). This CDR3 is 12 amino acids long. This CDR3 is CCQSARQGSYTF. The CDR3 region has the DNA TGCTGCCAGTCCGCAAGACAGGGTAGCTACACCTTC.

Ten or more counts support this clonotype. The V and J genes are TRBV5-6 and TRBJ2-5; D is unresolved. The germline V and J ends were trimmed by 0 bases and 3 bases, with 0 bases remaining between them. Per germline, CDR1 SGHDT and CDR2 YYEEEE. The CDR3 runs 11 residues. CDR3 nucleotide sequence: TGTGCCAGCAGCTTGGAAGAGACCCAGTACTTC. As protein: CASSLEETQYF.

This clonotype has more than one count but fewer than ten. J is TRBJ2-7 and V is TRBV29-1; tentative D call: TRBD1 (7 bases). Germline V gene data show CDR1 as SQVTM and CDR2 as ANQGSEA. The CDR3 totals 13 residues. Trimming removed 7 bases at V and 7 bases at J, with 20 bases between. The CDR3 loop reads CSAEGQSQREQYF. Written as DNA, the CDR3 is TGCAGCGCGGAGGGACAGTCCCAGAGGGAGCAGTACTTC.

This clonotype came up a few times. The rearrangement joins TRBV21-1 to TRBJ1-5; TRBD1 was called by the table and not checked on the DNA. TRBV21-1 is described as a pseudogene. This CDR3 contains 16 residues. CDR3 sequence reads: CASSNRDSYSNQPQHF. CDR3 DNA: TGTGCCAGCAGCAACCGGGACAGCTATAGCAATCAGCCCCAGCATTTT.

This clonotype was found many times. This chain links TRBV7-4 with TRBJ2-7, with D possibly being TRBD1 (6 bases). The CDR3 loop spans 15 amino acids. V dropped 5 bases and J dropped 7 bases, with 21 bases sitting between them. Per the germline V gene, CDR1 is SGHVT and CDR2 is SQSDAQ. CDR3 DNA sequence: TGTGCCAGCAGCGGAAACCGGGACACCTTTTGGGAGCAGTACTTC. Encoded protein: CASSGNRDTFWEQYF.

This clonotype has just a few counts. V usage is TRBV19 and J usage is TRBJ2-1; 11 nucleotides agree with TRBD2. The CDR3 is 15 amino acids. Germline CDR1 reads LNHDA; CDR2 reads SQIVND (reference sequence). V lost 10 bases, J lost 6 bases, and 11 bases stayed unmatched. The CDR3 reads CATTLAGGPGNEQFF. The CDR3 coding sequence is TGTGCCACTACCTTAGCGGGAGGGCCCGGCAATGAGCAGTTCTTC.

This clonotype was counted a few times. The chain links TRBV5-1 to TRBJ1-5; a possible D gene is TRBD1 (5 bases). This CDR3 is 13 amino acids long. V was pared by 2 bases and J by 7 bases, with 10 bases between. Germline assignment: CDR1 SGHRS and CDR2 YFSETQ. The CDR3 bases are TGCGCCAGCAGCTTAAGGGGCCGACAGCCCCAGCATTTT. It translates to CASSLRGRQPQHF.

This clonotype was found many times. The chain combines TRBV19 with TRBJ1-2, with 10 nucleotides matching TRBD1. The CDR3 has 17 amino acids. In germline, CDR1 is LNHDA, CDR2 SQIVND (reference sequence). Germline trimming cut 5 bases from V and 4 bases from J; bases unmatched to any gene: 13. The CDR3 sequence is CASSPDRGSFSSYGYTF. In nucleotides, the CDR3 is TGTGCCAGTAGTCCGGACAGGGGGTCCTTTTCTAGCTATGGCTACACCTTC.

The chain is built from TRBV12-3 or TRBV12-4 and TRBJ2-2; 7 bases agree with TRBD1. The V and J ends lost 3 bases and 0 bases, in that order; junction bases with no gene match: 4. The CDR3 is 16 residues long. CDR3 loop: CASSLHGTANTGELFF. CDR3 DNA: TGTGCCAGCAGTTTGCATGGGACAGCGAACACCGGGGAGCTGTTTTTT.

V usage is TRBV10-3 and J usage is TRBJ2-7, with D perhaps matching TRBD1 or TRBD2 (5 bases each). This CDR3 spans 15 amino acids. V was cut by 5 bases and J by 2 bases, with 16 bases left in between. Germline V gene lookup returns CDR1 ENHRY and CDR2 SYGVKD. The CDR3 DNA is TGTGCCATCAGTAACTCCGGGACCGCTGCCTACGAGCAGTACTTC. Protein product: CAISNSGTAAYEQYF.

The chain uses TRBV5-1 and TRBJ2-5; D could derive from TRBD1 or TRBD2 (5 bases each). Germline lookup yields CDR1 SGHRS and CDR2 YFSETQ. The CDR3 runs 14 residues. Deletions cut 4 bases from V and 4 bases from J, with 14 bases between. The CDR3 region is CASSKAGTSETQYF. CDR3 bases: TGCGCCAGCAGCAAAGCCGGGACCTCAGAGACCCAGTACTTC.

This clonotype was seen ten or more times. J is TRBJ2-7 and V is TRBV24-1; 7 nucleotides line up with TRBD1. J gave up 3 bases and V 10 bases, and 8 bases lay outside the gene matches. This CDR3 is built from 13 residues. Germline CDR1 reads KGHDR; CDR2 reads SFDVKD. Here the CDR3 reads CATGWDRVYEQYF. DNA of the CDR3: TGTGCCACGGGTTGGGACAGAGTCTACGAGCAGTACTTC.

This clonotype was seen repeatedly, ten times or more. CDR3 bases: TGTGCCAGCAGCTTAGCGCAGGGGGTATCTAACTATGGCTACACCTTC. Amino acids: CASSLAQGVSNYGYTF. The V and J genes are TRBV7-9 and TRBJ1-2; TRBD1 agrees at 7 bases. CDR1 and CDR2 (germline): SEHNR, FQNEAQ (reference sequence). CDR3 length: 16 amino acids. Losses at the gene ends were 0 bases for V and 0 bases for J; bases not matched to a gene: 4.

The V gene is TRBV5-6, the J gene TRBJ2-5; tentative D call: TRBD2 (5 bases). The length of the CDR3 is 13 residues. V was pared by 4 bases and J by 0 bases, with 7 bases between. Germline values: CDR1 SGHDT, CDR2 YYEEEE. DNA of the CDR3: TGTGCCAGCAGCCCGGGGTACCAAGAGACCCAGTACTTC. Translating gives CASSPGYQETQYF.

This clonotype was counted only a few times. The V gene is TRBV27, the J gene TRBJ2-7; 11 nucleotides agree with TRBD2. The junction had 6 bases not matched to a gene; V was cut back by 3 bases and J by 5 bases. The CDR3 loop spans 15 amino acids. Germline lookup yields CDR1 MNHEY and CDR2 SMNVEV (reference sequence). The CDR3 DNA reads TGTGCCAGCAGTTTCAGACTAGCGGGACGGAACGAGCAGTACTTC. As protein: CASSFRLAGRNEQYF.

V and J are TRBV19 and TRBJ1-2; D uncertain. Germline loops: CDR1 LNHDA, CDR2 SQIVND (reference sequence). The V and J ends lost 1 base and 5 bases respectively, with 17 bases between them. The CDR3 length is 16 residues. The CDR3 nucleotides read TGTGCCAGTAGTATAGGATTTGACGGAGGAACATATGGCTACACCTTC. The encoded protein is CASSIGFDGGTYGYTF.